This T cell receptor beta chain derives from a study of early T cells in non-severe SARS-CoV-2 infection. Across the study: Sequencing of unsorted whole blood was done on bulk RNA, leaving chains unpaired.

In TCRdb, the 5' RACE reads were re-called with MiXCR into one record per CDR3 protein. This sample has approximately 60,000 distinct CDR3 sequences, with roughly 12% found just once. Germline values: CDR1 MNHEY, CDR2 SMNVEV (reference sequence). The V and J ends lost 5 bases and 3 bases respectively, with 14 bases between them. The CDR3 contains 15 residues. This clonotype has only a few counts. This chain links TRBV27 with TRBJ1-5; no clear D. The receptor was isolated from an adult who was a healthcare worker with PCR-confirmed SARS-CoV-2 infection or an uninfected control (not recorded which). The source material was whole blood. CDR3: CASSPLEVTNQPQHF. In DNA form, the CDR3 reads TGTGCCAGCAGTCCATTGGAGGTAACCAATCAGCCCCAGCATTTT.